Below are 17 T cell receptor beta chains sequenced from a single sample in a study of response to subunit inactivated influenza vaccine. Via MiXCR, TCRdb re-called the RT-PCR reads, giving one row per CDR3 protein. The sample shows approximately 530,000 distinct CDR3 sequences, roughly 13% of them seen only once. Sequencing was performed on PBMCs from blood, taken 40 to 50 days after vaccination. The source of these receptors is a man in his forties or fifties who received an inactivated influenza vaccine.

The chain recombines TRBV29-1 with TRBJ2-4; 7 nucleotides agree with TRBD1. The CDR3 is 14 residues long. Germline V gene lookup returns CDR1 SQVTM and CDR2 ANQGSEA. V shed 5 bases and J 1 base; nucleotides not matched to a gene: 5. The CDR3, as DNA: TGCAGCGTTAGACAGGGTGCGGCCAAAAACATTCAGTACTTC. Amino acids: CSVRQGAAKNIQYF.

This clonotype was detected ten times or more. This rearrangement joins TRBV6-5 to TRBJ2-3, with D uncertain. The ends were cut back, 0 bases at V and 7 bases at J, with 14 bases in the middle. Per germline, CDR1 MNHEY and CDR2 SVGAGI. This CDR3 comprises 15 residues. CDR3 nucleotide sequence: TGTGCCAGCAGTTACTCCCCGGCCTCCTTGAATACGCAGTATTTT. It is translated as CASSYSPASLNTQYF.

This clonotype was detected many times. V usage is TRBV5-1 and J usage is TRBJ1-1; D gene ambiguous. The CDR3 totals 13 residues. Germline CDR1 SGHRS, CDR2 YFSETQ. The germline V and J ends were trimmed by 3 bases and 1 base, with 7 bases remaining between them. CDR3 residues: CASSSVGNTEAFF. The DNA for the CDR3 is TGCGCCAGCAGCTCTGTGGGGAACACTGAAGCTTTCTTT.

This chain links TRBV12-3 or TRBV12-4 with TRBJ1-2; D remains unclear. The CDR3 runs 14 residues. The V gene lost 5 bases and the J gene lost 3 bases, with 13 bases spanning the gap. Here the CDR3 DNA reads TGTGCCAGCAGTGGATCCCCCGACCACTATGGCTACACCTTC. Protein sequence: CASSGSPDHYGYTF.

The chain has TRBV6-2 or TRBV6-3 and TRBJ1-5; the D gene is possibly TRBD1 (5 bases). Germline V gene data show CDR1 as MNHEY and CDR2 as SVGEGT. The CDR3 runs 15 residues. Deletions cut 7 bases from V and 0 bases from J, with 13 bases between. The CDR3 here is CASMGGVGSNQPQHF. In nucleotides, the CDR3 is TGTGCCAGCATGGGGGGGGTCGGTAGCAATCAGCCCCAGCATTTT.

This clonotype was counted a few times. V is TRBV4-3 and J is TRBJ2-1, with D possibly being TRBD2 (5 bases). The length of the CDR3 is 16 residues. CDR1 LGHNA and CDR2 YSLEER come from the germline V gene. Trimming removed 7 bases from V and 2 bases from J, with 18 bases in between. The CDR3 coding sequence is TGCGCCAGCACATCCTTGGTTGGAGGTACCTACAATGAGCAGTTCTTC. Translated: CASTSLVGGTYNEQFF.

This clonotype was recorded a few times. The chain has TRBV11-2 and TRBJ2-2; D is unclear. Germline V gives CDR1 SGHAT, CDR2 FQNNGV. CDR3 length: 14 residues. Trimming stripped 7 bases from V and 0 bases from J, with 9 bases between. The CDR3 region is CASISRANTGELFF. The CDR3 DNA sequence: TGTGCCAGCATCTCCCGGGCGAACACCGGGGAGCTGTTTTTT.

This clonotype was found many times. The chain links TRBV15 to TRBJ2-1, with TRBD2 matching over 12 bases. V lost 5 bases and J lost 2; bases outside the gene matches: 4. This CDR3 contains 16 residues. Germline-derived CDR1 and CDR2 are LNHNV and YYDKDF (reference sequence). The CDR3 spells CATSRTSGGTYNEQFF. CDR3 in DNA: TGTGCCACCAGCCGTACTAGCGGGGGGACCTACAATGAGCAGTTCTTC.

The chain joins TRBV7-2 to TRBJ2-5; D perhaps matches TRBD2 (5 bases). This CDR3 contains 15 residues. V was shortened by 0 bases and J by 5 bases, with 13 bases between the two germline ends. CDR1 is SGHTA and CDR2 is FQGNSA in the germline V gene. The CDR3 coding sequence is TGTGCCAGCAGCTTAGCCGGGGTGACTCGGGAGACCCAGTACTTC. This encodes CASSLAGVTRETQYF.

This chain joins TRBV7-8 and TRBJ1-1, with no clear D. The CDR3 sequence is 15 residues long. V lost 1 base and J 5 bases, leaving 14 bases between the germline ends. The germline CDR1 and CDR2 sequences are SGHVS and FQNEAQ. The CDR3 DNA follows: TGTGCCAGCAGCTTAGAACTAGGCTCGGGGACTGAAGCTTTCTTT. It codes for CASSLELGSGTEAFF.

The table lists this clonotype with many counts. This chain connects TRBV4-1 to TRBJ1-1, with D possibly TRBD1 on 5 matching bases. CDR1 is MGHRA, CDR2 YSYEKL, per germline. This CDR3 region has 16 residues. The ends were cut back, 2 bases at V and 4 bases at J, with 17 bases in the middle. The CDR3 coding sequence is TGCGCCAGCAGCCAACCGGGACCTAGGGGAGTCACTGAAGCTTTCTTT. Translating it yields CASSQPGPRGVTEAFF.

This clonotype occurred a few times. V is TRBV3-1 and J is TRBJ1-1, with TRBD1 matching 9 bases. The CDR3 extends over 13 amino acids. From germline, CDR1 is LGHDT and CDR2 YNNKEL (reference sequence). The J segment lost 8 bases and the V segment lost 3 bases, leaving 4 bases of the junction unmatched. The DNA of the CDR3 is TGTGCCAGCAGCCAGCCCGGACAGGGGGAAGCTTTCTTT. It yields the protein CASSQPGQGEAFF.

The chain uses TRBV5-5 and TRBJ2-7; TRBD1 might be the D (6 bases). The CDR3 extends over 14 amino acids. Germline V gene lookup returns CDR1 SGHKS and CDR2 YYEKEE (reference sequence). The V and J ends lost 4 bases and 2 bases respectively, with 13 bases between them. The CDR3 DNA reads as TGTGCCAGCAGCCCAGGGGCAGCCACCTACGAGCAGTACTTC. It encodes CASSPGAATYEQYF.

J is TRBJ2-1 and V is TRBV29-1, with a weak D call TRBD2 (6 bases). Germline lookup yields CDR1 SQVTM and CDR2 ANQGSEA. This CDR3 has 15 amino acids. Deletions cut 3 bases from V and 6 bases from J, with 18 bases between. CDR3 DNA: TGCAGCGTTGATACGGGGGTAAGAGGTATCAATGAGCAGTTCTTC. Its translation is CSVDTGVRGINEQFF.

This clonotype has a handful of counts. The CDR3 loop reads CASSQGTSAFTDTQYF. In nucleotides, the CDR3 is TGCGCCAGCAGCCAAGGGACTAGCGCATTCACAGATACGCAGTATTTT. This chain links TRBV4-1 with TRBJ2-3; TRBD2 agrees at 9 bases. J gave up 2 bases and V 1 base, and 4 bases lay outside the gene matches. Germline V gives CDR1 MGHRA, CDR2 YSYEKL. The CDR3 runs 16 residues.

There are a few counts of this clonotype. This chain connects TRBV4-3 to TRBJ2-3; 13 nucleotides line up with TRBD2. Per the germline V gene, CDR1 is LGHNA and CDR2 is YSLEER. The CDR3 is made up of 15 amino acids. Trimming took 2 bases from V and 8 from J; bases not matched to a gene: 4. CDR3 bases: TGCGCCAGCAGCCAATGGGGACTAGCGGGGACTACGCAGTATTTT. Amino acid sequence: CASSQWGLAGTTQYF.

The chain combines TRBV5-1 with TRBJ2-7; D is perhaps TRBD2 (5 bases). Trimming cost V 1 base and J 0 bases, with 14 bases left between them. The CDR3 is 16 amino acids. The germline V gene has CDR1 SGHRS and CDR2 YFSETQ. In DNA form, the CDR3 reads TGCGCCAGCAGCTTGCCTGGGCGGGTGGTCTCCTACGAGCAGTACTTC. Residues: CASSLPGRVVSYEQYF. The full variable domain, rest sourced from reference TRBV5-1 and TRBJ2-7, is KAGVTQTPRYLIKTRGQQVTLSCSPISGHRSVSWYQQTPGQGLQFLFEYFSETQRNKGNFPGRFSGRQFSNSRSEMNVSTLELGDSALYLCASSLPGRVVSYEQYFGPGTRLTVT.